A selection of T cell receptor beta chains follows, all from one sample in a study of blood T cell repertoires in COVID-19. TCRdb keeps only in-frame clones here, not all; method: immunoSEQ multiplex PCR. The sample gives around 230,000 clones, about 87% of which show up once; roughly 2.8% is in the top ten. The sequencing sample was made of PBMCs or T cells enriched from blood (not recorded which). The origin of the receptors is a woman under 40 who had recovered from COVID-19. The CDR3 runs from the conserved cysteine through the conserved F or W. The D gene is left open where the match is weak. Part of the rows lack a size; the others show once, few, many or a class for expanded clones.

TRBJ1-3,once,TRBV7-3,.,TGTGCCAGCACCAACCCGGGTGCTGGAAACACCATATATTTT,CASTNPGAGNTIYF
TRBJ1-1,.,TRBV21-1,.,TGTGCCAGCAGCAATTTTTCGGGTAACACTGAAGCTTTCTTT,CASSNFSGNTEAFF
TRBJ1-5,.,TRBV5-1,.,TGCGCCAGCAGCTTGGAGGGACTGGGGAATCAGCCCCAGCATTTT,CASSLEGLGNQPQHF
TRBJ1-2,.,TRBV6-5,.,TGTGCCAGCAGGGACAGAATTGGCTACACCTTC,CASRDRIGYTF
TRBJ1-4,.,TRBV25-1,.,TGTGCCAGCAGTGGCCAGGGCACTAATGAAAAACTGTTTTTT,CASSGQGTNEKLFF
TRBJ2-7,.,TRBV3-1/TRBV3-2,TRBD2,TGTGCCAGCAGTCTATGGACTAGCGGGGGGGCCCGCGAGCAGTACTTC,CASSLWTSGGAREQYF
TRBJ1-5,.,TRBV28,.,TGTGCCAGCTTTGGGGGCACAGCCGATCAGCCCCAGCATTTT,CASFGGTADQPQHF
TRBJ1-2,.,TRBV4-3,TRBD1,TGCGCCAGCAGCCACGACAGGGCCTATGGCTACACCTTC,CASSHDRAYGYTF
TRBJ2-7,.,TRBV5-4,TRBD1,TGTGCCAGCAGCCAAGACAGGGGGTTCGACGAGCAGTACTTC,CASSQDRGFDEQYF
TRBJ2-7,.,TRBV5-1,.,TGCGCCAGCAGCTTGGAGGACAGAGACTACGAGCAGTACTTC,CASSLEDRDYEQYF
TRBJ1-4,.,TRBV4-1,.,TGCGCCAGCAGCCAAGATTCAGAAGGGCAGGCGGGAAAACTGTTTTTT,CASSQDSEGQAGKLFF
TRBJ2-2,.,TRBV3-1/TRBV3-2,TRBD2,TGTGCCAGCAGCCAAGGGATAGCGGGGGGTTGGACCGGGGAGCTGTTTTTT,CASSQGIAGGWTGELFF
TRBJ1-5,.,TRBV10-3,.,TGTGCCATCAGTGACGGAGGGAATCAGCCCCAGCATTTT,CAISDGGNQPQHF
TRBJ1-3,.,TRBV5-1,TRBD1,TGCGCCAGCAGCTTGGCCTGGGGACAGGGATCCTCTGGAAACACCATATATTTT,CASSLAWGQGSSGNTIYF
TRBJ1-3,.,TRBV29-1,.,TGCAGCGTTGAAGATGGGACACGGGGAAACACCATATATTTT,CSVEDGTRGNTIYF
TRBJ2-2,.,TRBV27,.,TGTGCCAGCAGTTTGGGCAGGTTGGCTTCCGGGGAGCTGTTTTTT,CASSLGRLASGELFF
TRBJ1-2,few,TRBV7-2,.,TGTGCCAGCAGCTTAGGGTCGGGGGTTAACTATGGCTACACCTTC,CASSLGSGVNYGYTF
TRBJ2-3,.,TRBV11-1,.,TGTGCCAGCAGCTTAATGTCAGAGGGTACGCAGTATTTT,CASSLMSEGTQYF
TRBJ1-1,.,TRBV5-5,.,TGTGCCAGCAGCTTGGCAAGTAGCCCTGAAGCTTTCTTT,CASSLASSPEAFF
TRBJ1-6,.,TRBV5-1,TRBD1,TGCGCCAGCAGCGAGACAGGGGGTGATTCACCCCTCCACTTT,CASSETGGDSPLHF
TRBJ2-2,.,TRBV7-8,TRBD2,TGTGCCAGCAGCTTAGGGGGACTAGCGGGGACGAACACCGGGGAGCTGTTTTTT,CASSLGGLAGTNTGELFF
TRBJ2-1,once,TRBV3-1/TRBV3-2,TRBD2,TGTGCCAGCAGCCAACTACTAGCGGGTGAGCAGTTCTTC,CASSQLLAGEQFF
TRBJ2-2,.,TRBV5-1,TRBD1,TGCGCCAGCAGCTTGGTAGGGACAGGGATCACCGGGGAGCTGTTTTTT,CASSLVGTGITGELFF
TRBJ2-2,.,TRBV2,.,TGTGCCAGCAGGGACAGAAACACCGGGGAGCTGTTTTTT,CASRDRNTGELFF